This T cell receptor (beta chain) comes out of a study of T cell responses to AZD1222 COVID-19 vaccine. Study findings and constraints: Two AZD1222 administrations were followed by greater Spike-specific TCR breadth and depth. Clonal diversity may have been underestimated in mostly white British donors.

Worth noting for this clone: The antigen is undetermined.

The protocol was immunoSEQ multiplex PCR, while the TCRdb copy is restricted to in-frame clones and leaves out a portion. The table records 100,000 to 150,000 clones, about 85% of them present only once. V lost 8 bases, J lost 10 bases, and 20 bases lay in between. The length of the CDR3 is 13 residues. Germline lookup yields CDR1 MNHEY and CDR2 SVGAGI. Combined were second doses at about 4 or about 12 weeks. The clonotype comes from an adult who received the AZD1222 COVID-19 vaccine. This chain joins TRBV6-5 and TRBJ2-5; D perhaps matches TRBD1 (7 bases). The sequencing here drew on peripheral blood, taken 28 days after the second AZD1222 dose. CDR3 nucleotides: TGTGCCAGCGGCCCAGGGGGACTCGTGAACCAGTACTTC. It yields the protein CASGPGGLVNQYF.